These 9 T cell receptor beta chains came from one sample sequenced in a study of blood T cell repertoires in COVID-19. Clones were read by immunoSEQ multiplex PCR, and TCRdb kept only the in-frame ones, dropping some. This sample has 250,000 to 300,000 clones, with about 86% found just once. The sequenced material came from peripheral blood. These receptor sequences come from a woman in her fifties or sixties with active or convalescent COVID-19.

The chain carries TRBV7-2 and TRBJ2-3; TRBD2 agrees at 10 bases. Germline lookup yields CDR1 SGHTA and CDR2 FQGNSA. This CDR3 is built from 17 residues. The junction had 13 bases not matched to a gene; V was cut back by 3 bases and J by 7 bases. The CDR3 loop reads CASSFNLAGGGGYTQYF. As DNA, the CDR3 is TGTGCCAGCAGCTTCAACTTAGCGGGGGGAGGAGGTTATACGCAGTATTTT.

The table lists this clone with a count of one. CDR3 protein: CASSERTHALEQYF. CDR3 nucleotide sequence: TGTGCCAGCAGTGAAAGAACTCATGCCCTCGAGCAGTACTTC. V and J are TRBV2 and TRBJ2-7; D gene ambiguous. The CDR3 has 14 amino acids. V was clipped by 2 bases and J by 6 bases, with 14 bases between them. The germline V gene has CDR1 SNHLY and CDR2 FYNNEI.

This chain links TRBV5-5 with TRBJ2-1, with 13 positions matching TRBD2. J gave up 8 bases and V 4 bases, and 9 bases lay outside the gene matches. Germline V gene lookup returns CDR1 SGHKS and CDR2 YYEKEE (reference sequence). The CDR3 length is 16 residues. The CDR3 nucleotides are TGTGCCAGCAGCCTGGGACTAGCGGGGCGTAATGATGAGCAGTTCTTC. Translated, it gives CASSLGLAGRNDEQFF.

V is TRBV6-1 and J is TRBJ1-2; D gene uncertain. Trimming left V 1 base short and J 0 bases short, with 6 bases between. Germline lookup yields CDR1 MNHNS and CDR2 SASEGT. The length of the CDR3 is 14 residues. The CDR3 here is CASSEDNANYGYTF. As DNA, the CDR3 is TGTGCCAGCAGTGAAGACAACGCTAACTATGGCTACACCTTC.

This rearrangement joins TRBV7-2 to TRBJ1-2; D might be TRBD1 (5 bases). Germline V gene sequence: CDR1 SGHTA, CDR2 FQGNSA. Trimming took off 5 bases at V and 4 bases at J, with 17 bases between the two ends. The CDR3 runs to 15 residues. In DNA form, the CDR3 reads TGTGCCAGCAGCCCCCAGCAGTCACAGGCCTATGGCTACACCTTC. This sequence encodes CASSPQQSQAYGYTF.

The chain uses TRBV9 and TRBJ2-1, with D unclear. The CDR3 has 14 amino acids. The germline V gene encodes CDR1 SGDLS and CDR2 YYNGEE. The V and J ends lost 3 bases and 0 bases respectively, with 7 bases between them. Written as DNA, the CDR3 is TGTGCCAGCAGCGACGGTAGCTCCTACAATGAGCAGTTCTTC. Its protein is CASSDGSSYNEQFF.

This chain links TRBV27 with TRBJ1-5; D unclear. The V end lost 4 bases, the J end lost 8 bases, and 12 bases lay between the germline ends. Germline V gene sequence: CDR1 MNHEY, CDR2 SMNVEV (reference sequence). The CDR3 consists of 13 residues. The CDR3 sequence is CASSSSGWEPQHF. DNA of the CDR3: TGTGCCAGCAGTTCCTCGGGGTGGGAGCCCCAGCATTTT.

Comment on this clone: This may be a read error, as it is one base from a much larger clone. This rearrangement joins TRBV2 to TRBJ2-7, with D maybe TRBD1 (5 bases). Trimming shortened V by 3 bases and J by 2 bases, and 8 bases separated the two germline ends. Germline CDR1 and CDR2: SNHLY and FYNNEI. The CDR3 loop spans 13 amino acids. CDR3 amino acids: CASSDAGTYEQYF. CDR3 bases: TGTGCCAGCAGTGACGCAGGGACCTACGAGCAGTACTTC.

Only one count was recorded for this clone. The chain uses TRBV10-3 and TRBJ2-1, with D perhaps matching TRBD2 (5 bases). From germline, CDR1 is ENHRY and CDR2 SYGVKD. V lost 8 bases to trimming and J lost 1 base, with 6 bases between them. The length of the CDR3 is 12 residues. CDR3 sequence reads: CAISGSYNEQFF. Written as DNA, the CDR3 is TGTGCCATCTCGGGATCCTACAATGAGCAGTTCTTC.